A selection of T cell receptor beta chains follows, all from one sample in a study of cytomegalovirus exposure and HLA in healthy donors. Data came from immunoSEQ multiplex PCR; TCRdb stores just in-frame clones and leaves some out. The table records fewer than 250,000 clones, roughly 83% of them present only once. Input material: PBMCs. Receptors originate from a woman younger than 35 in good health and CMV-seronegative. Both conserved end residues are part of each CDR3. Only some rows state a clone size, as once, few, many or a class for expanded clones.

>TRBJ1-4|TRBV19|NA
CASSIILSGQGSNEKLFF
>TRBJ2-7|TRBV5-1|NA
CASSPRRRDLNSYEQYF
>TRBJ1-1|TRBV27|NA
CASSWSGSVTEAFF
>TRBJ1-1|TRBV10-2|NA
CASNRPTGENTEAFF
>TRBJ2-3|TRBV11-2|NA
CASSVTGVADTQYF
>TRBJ2-3|TRBV10-3|NA
CAISESGSGRDTQYF
>TRBJ1-5|TRBV6-1|NA
CASRGYASNQPQHF
>TRBJ1-3|TRBV30|NA
CAWSALLASGNTIYF
>TRBJ1-2|TRBV19|NA
CASSIRQRAGYTF
>TRBJ2-3|TRBV5-6|NA
CASSLAWGETDTQYF
>TRBJ2-1|TRBV4-1|NA
CASSQTGLVGQFF
>TRBJ2-2|TRBV6-4|few
CASSDSPSSTGELFF
>TRBJ1-1|TRBV9|NA
CASRGANTEAFF
>TRBJ2-5|TRBV12-5|once
CASALPAGGQETQYF
>TRBJ2-1|TRBV4-1|NA
CASSRGQGGTEQFF
>TRBJ2-3|TRBV27|NA
CASSLSVRVPQYF
>TRBJ2-6|TRBV7-9|NA
CASSLGTGGAISGANVLTF
>TRBJ2-7|TRBV19|NA
CASSIAGINEQYF
>TRBJ2-7|TRBV5-1|NA
CASSLNRGEQYF
>TRBJ1-5|TRBV6-5|few
CASSYNWGDQPQHF
>TRBJ1-1|TRBV19|NA
CASSRSGTHTEAFF
>TRBJ1-5|TRBV4-1|NA
CASSQQIRSGTGANNQPQHF
>TRBJ2-2|TRBV10-3|NA
CAISELGLAGDPTGELFF
>TRBJ1-2|TRBV29-1|NA
CSAKPTGLYGYTF
>TRBJ2-7|TRBV4-2|NA
CASSPLAGGYEQYF
>TRBJ1-1|TRBV7-9|NA
CASSPELTEAFF
>TRBJ2-7|TRBV7-6|once
CASSLTWSEQYF
>TRBJ1-2|TRBV6-1|once
CASRRDRGRYGYTF
>TRBJ2-7|TRBV6-6|once
CASSLPGQGAYEQYF
>TRBJ1-4|TRBV18|NA
CASSPSGTGVNEKLFF
>TRBJ1-3|TRBV7-9|NA
CASSPYRGLGNTIYF
>TRBJ2-1|TRBV27|NA
CASSLQANWGVSYNEQFF